One and the same sample provided the 26 T cell receptor beta chains below, sequenced in a study of blood T cell repertoires in COVID-19. Using immunoSEQ multiplex PCR, the repertoire was profiled, and TCRdb retains in-frame clones only, with some absent. The table lists 150,000 to 200,000 clones, approximately 87% of them singletons. Sequenced: peripheral blood. Every receptor here comes from a woman in her sixties or seventies with acute or convalescent COVID-19.

J is TRBJ1-5 and V is TRBV28; TRBD1 aligns across 10 bases. Trimming removed 0 bases from V and 0 bases from J; junction bases left unmatched: 11. The CDR3 sequence is 20 residues long. CDR1 is MDHEN and CDR2 is SYDVKM in the germline V gene. This CDR3 reads CASSLWLGTGASDSNQPQHF. The CDR3 bases are TGTGCCAGCAGTTTATGGCTCGGGACAGGGGCGTCTGATAGCAATCAGCCCCAGCATTTT.

This clone was found once. This chain uses TRBV19 with TRBJ1-2, with 7 bases lining up with TRBD1. Unmatched junction bases numbered 4, after V lost 4 bases and J lost 2 bases. The CDR3 is 14 residues long. CDR1 and CDR2 from the germline V gene are LNHDA and SQIVND (reference sequence). This CDR3 reads CASSTLGQNYGYTF. In nucleotides, the CDR3 is TGTGCCAGTAGTACCCTGGGACAGAACTATGGCTACACCTTC.

This chain connects TRBV15 to TRBJ1-4; D remains ambiguous. Germline lookup yields CDR1 LNHNV and CDR2 YYDKDF (reference sequence). CDR3 length equals 15 residues. V gave up 1 base and J gave up 0 bases, with 6 bases separating them. This CDR3 reads CATSRGRTTNEKLFF. The CDR3 DNA is TGTGCCACCAGCAGAGGGAGAACAACTAATGAAAAACTGTTTTTT.

This clone occurred a few times. The V and J genes are TRBV5-1 and TRBJ2-5; 10 positions match TRBD2. From germline, CDR1 is SGHRS and CDR2 YFSETQ. CDR3 length: 16 residues. Losses at the gene ends were 4 bases for V and 2 bases for J; bases not matched to a gene: 8. The CDR3 DNA follows: TGCGCCAGCAGCAAACTAGGACTAGCGGATCAAGAGACCCAGTACTTC. This gives the protein CASSKLGLADQETQYF.

As regards this clone: This sample also contains other DNA sequences that code for the same CDR3. CDR3 sequence reads: CASSLSRNTEAFF. In nucleotides, the CDR3 is TGTGCCAGCAGTTTATCTAGGAACACTGAAGCTTTCTTT. The chain joins TRBV27 to TRBJ1-1; no clear D. This CDR3 spans 13 amino acids. Trimming removed 0 bases from V and 1 base from J, with 3 bases in between. The germline V gene encodes CDR1 MNHEY and CDR2 SMNVEV (reference sequence).

This clone came up once. V and J are TRBV12-3 or TRBV12-4 and TRBJ2-7; D perhaps matches TRBD1 (6 bases). The V end lost 1 base, the J end lost 4 bases, and 8 bases lay between the germline ends. This CDR3 is 13 amino acids long. The CDR3 DNA follows: TGTGCCAGCAGTTTAGAGGGGACATACGAGCAGTACTTC. It specifies CASSLEGTYEQYF.

The gene calls are TRBV15 and TRBJ1-3; possibly TRBD1 for D (5 bases). Germline CDR1 and CDR2: LNHNV and YYDKDF (reference sequence). The CDR3 contains 16 residues. V was clipped by 5 bases and J by 0 bases, with 14 bases between them. The CDR3 nucleotides are TGTGCCACCAGCGTCCGAGGAGACAGCTCTGGAAACACCATATATTTT. It encodes CATSVRGDSSGNTIYF.

V is TRBV5-1 and J is TRBJ2-3; TRBD2 aligns across 14 bases. V was pared by 0 bases and J by 5 bases, with 2 bases of the junction left unmatched. The germline gives CDR1 SGHRS, CDR2 YFSETQ. This CDR3 comprises 16 residues. CDR3 amino acids: CASSLGLAGGKDTQYF. DNA for the CDR3: TGCGCCAGCAGCTTGGGACTAGCGGGGGGGAAAGATACGCAGTATTTT. Filled out from reference TRBV5-1 and TRBJ2-3, the complete variable domain reads KAGVTQTPRYLIKTRGQQVTLSCSPISGHRSVSWYQQTPGQGLQFLFEYFSETQRNKGNFPGRFSGRQFSNSRSEMNVSTLELGDSALYLCASSLGLAGGKDTQYFGPGTRLTVL.

The genes are TRBV7-9 and TRBJ1-5, with D possibly TRBD1 on 5 matching bases. The CDR3 loop spans 13 amino acids. CDR1 and CDR2 (germline): SEHNR, FQNEAQ (reference sequence). Trimming removed 2 bases from V and 5 bases from J, with 7 bases in between. The CDR3 region has the DNA TGTGCCAGCAGCTTATTCAGGGATCAGCCCCAGCATTTT. Translated, it gives CASSLFRDQPQHF.

The CDR3 protein is CASGLVQGSTGELFF. The DNA for the CDR3 is TGTGCTAGTGGTTTGGTACAGGGGTCCACCGGGGAGCTGTTTTTT. V and J are TRBV12-5 and TRBJ2-2; 7 bases are shared with TRBD1. Trimming at V came to 0 bases and at J to 4 bases, leaving 2 bases not matched to a gene. The CDR3 is made up of 15 amino acids. Looked up from germline, CDR1 is LGHNT and CDR2 is FRNRAP.

The chain combines TRBV7-2 with TRBJ2-1; 11 bases are a match to TRBD2. From germline, CDR1 is SGHTA and CDR2 FQGNSA. V gave up 0 bases and J gave up 10 bases; unmatched junction bases: 8. This CDR3 contains 16 residues. As DNA, the CDR3 is TGTGCCAGCAGCTTAGCCGGACTAGCGGGCCGGGGGGAGCAGTTCTTC. Residues: CASSLAGLAGRGEQFF. The variable domain in full, with the rest retrieved from reference TRBV7-2 and TRBJ2-1, is GAGVSQSPSNKVTEKGKDVELRCDPISGHTALYWYRQSLGQGLEFLIYFQGNSAPDKSGLPSDRFSAERTGGSVSTLTIQRTQQEDSAVYLCASSLAGLAGRGEQFFGPGTRLTVL.

The chain is built from TRBV5-1 and TRBJ2-1, with a possible D match to TRBD1 (5 bases). This CDR3 comprises 16 residues. Germline values: CDR1 SGHRS, CDR2 YFSETQ. V was cut by 0 bases and J by 6 bases, with 16 bases left in between. The CDR3 DNA is TGCGCCAGCAGCTTGGGGCCCCAGGGAACATTCAATGAGCAGTTCTTC. Encoded protein: CASSLGPQGTFNEQFF.

As DNA, the CDR3 is TGTGCCAGCAGCTTAGCGGGACAGGGCTCCTACAATGAGCAGTTCTTC. As protein: CASSLAGQGSYNEQFF. The chain recombines TRBV7-2 with TRBJ2-1, with 9 bases identical to TRBD1. The CDR3 has 16 amino acids. From germline, CDR1 is SGHTA and CDR2 FQGNSA. V shed 0 bases, J shed 0 bases, and the junction held 0 bases outside the gene matches.

The chain carries TRBV28 and TRBJ2-1; D perhaps matches TRBD1 (5 bases). V lost 7 bases to trimming and J lost 2 bases, with 15 bases between them. This CDR3 region has 15 residues. The germline gives CDR1 MDHEN, CDR2 SYDVKM. Here the CDR3 reads CASTKRGAAYNEQFF. CDR3 sequence (DNA): TGTGCCAGCACCAAAAGGGGTGCTGCCTACAATGAGCAGTTCTTC.

V usage is TRBV9 and J usage is TRBJ2-5, with 9 positions matching TRBD2. Germline V CDR1 and CDR2: SGDLS, YYNGEE. J gave up 1 base and V 3 bases, and 7 bases lay outside the gene matches. This CDR3 comprises 16 residues. The CDR3 DNA follows: TGTGCCAGCAGCGCCGGAGCGGGAGGCTCCCAAGAGACCCAGTACTTC. This gives the protein CASSAGAGGSQETQYF. Using reference TRBV9 and TRBJ2-5 for the parts outside the CDR3, the full variable domain is DSGVTQTPKHLITATGQRVTLRCSPRSGDLSVYWYQQSLDQGLQFLIQYYNGEERAKGNILERFSAQQFPDLHSELNLSSLELGDSALYFCASSAGAGGSQETQYFGPGTRLLVL.

This chain connects TRBV27 to TRBJ2-7; 10 bases are a match to TRBD2. Per the germline V gene, CDR1 is MNHEY and CDR2 is SMNVEV (reference sequence). The CDR3 runs to 17 residues. V lost 5 bases, J lost 3 bases, and 13 bases stayed unmatched. Here the CDR3 DNA reads TGTGCCAGCAGTCCCAGGAACCTAGCGGGAGACATCTACGAGCAGTACTTC. This codes for CASSPRNLAGDIYEQYF.

The gene calls are TRBV5-1 and TRBJ2-1, with 13 bases aligning to TRBD2. The V gene's germline CDR1 is SGHRS and CDR2 YFSETQ. V was pared by 4 bases and J by 4 bases, with 5 bases of the junction left unmatched. CDR3 length equals 16 residues. For the CDR3, the DNA is TGCGCCAGCAGCAAAGGGACTAGCGGGGAATACAATGAGCAGTTCTTC. Translated: CASSKGTSGEYNEQFF.

The chain recombines TRBV7-9 with TRBJ2-5; 8 nucleotides line up with TRBD2. The CDR3 runs 17 residues. Trimming took 5 bases from V and 4 from J; bases not matched to a gene: 15. Germline V gene sequence: CDR1 SEHNR, CDR2 FQNEAQ (reference sequence). CDR3 loop: CASSLLPPTSGGETQYF. Here the CDR3 DNA reads TGTGCCAGCAGCCTTCTCCCCCCTACTAGCGGAGGAGAGACCCAGTACTTC.

This chain connects TRBV3-1 (or the pseudogene TRBV3-2) to TRBJ2-3; D might be TRBD1 (6 bases). CDR3 length: 13 residues. CDR1 is LGHDT and CDR2 is YNNKEL in the germline V gene (reference sequence). The germline V and J ends were trimmed by 2 bases and 5 bases, with 8 bases remaining between them. CDR3 region: CASSQRGGDTQYF. The CDR3, as DNA: TGTGCCAGCAGCCAACGAGGGGGAGATACGCAGTATTTT.

This sequence joins TRBV11-2 and TRBJ2-7; D is uncertain. V was cut by 0 bases and J by 6 bases, with 15 bases left in between. The germline V gene has CDR1 SGHAT and CDR2 FQNNGV. The CDR3 totals 15 residues. The CDR3 DNA follows: TGTGCCAGCAGCTTAGATAGATTGTCCCTCGTCGAGCAGTACTTC. Protein product: CASSLDRLSLVEQYF.

A single count supports this clone. This sequence joins TRBV28 and TRBJ1-5, with 9 bases identical to TRBD1. The germline V gene encodes CDR1 MDHEN and CDR2 SYDVKM. This CDR3 comprises 14 residues. V was pared by 11 bases and J by 3 bases, with 8 bases of the junction left unmatched. The CDR3 DNA reads as TGTGCCGAAGGGCGGACAGGGGACAATCAGCCCCAGCATTTT. Amino acid sequence: CAEGRTGDNQPQHF.

The chain combines TRBV19 with TRBJ2-2; 8 bases line up with TRBD1. There are 16 residues in the CDR3. Per the germline V gene, CDR1 is LNHDA and CDR2 is SQIVND (reference sequence). V lost 5 bases and J lost 9; bases outside the gene matches: 14. The CDR3 reads CASSSSWTGLNRELFF. The CDR3 DNA reads TGTGCCAGTAGTTCGAGTTGGACAGGGTTAAACCGGGAGCTGTTTTTT.

This clone was seen only once. The chain uses TRBV10-3 and TRBJ1-2, with 7 bases lining up with TRBD1. Germline V gene data show CDR1 as ENHRY and CDR2 as SYGVKD. This CDR3 has 14 residues. Germline trimming cut 5 bases from V and 8 bases from J; bases unmatched to any gene: 11. CDR3 sequence: CAISPGQLSGGYTF. CDR3 coding DNA: TGTGCCATCAGTCCGGGACAGCTCTCTGGCGGCTACACCTTC.

The CDR3 DNA sequence: TGTGCCACCAGTGAGCAGACTAGCGGGAGTAGGACAGATACGCAGTATTTT. Its translation: CATSEQTSGSRTDTQYF. This chain joins TRBV24-1 and TRBJ2-3; TRBD2 matches at 12 bases. This CDR3 contains 17 residues. V dropped 4 bases and J dropped 3; count of bases not matched to a gene: 7. Germline V gives CDR1 KGHDR, CDR2 SFDVKD.

CDR3 DNA: TGTGCCAGCAGTGAAGTGGGGCTAGCGGAGAATAAAGAGACCCAGTACTTC. Protein product: CASSEVGLAENKETQYF. The chain carries TRBV2 and TRBJ2-5; TRBD2 matches 7 bases. Trimming removed 1 base from V and 3 bases from J; junction bases left unmatched: 11. The CDR3 consists of 17 residues. CDR1 and CDR2 from the germline V gene are SNHLY and FYNNEI.

The chain uses TRBV6-6 and TRBJ1-1; D is possibly TRBD1 (5 bases). V lost 2 bases and J 5 bases, leaving 9 bases between the germline ends. The germline gives CDR1 MNHNY, CDR2 SVGAGI (reference sequence). This CDR3 comprises 13 residues. CDR3 nucleotides: TGTGCCAGCAGTTACCCGGAGGGGACTGAAGCTTTCTTT. This translates into CASSYPEGTEAFF.